The 23 T cell receptor beta chains below come from one sample, sequenced in a study of cytomegalovirus exposure and HLA in healthy donors. The repertoire was sequenced with immunoSEQ multiplex PCR; TCRdb's copy has only in-frame clones and lacks some. The data show about 160,000 clones, with more than 75% seen just once and under 3% held by the top ten. Sequencing input: PBMCs. These receptors came from a man aged 18 to 29 in good health and CMV-seronegative.

The rearrangement links TRBV19 to TRBJ2-4, with no clear D. Between the trimmed V and J ends, which lost 9 bases and 0 bases, there was a span of 9 bases. The CDR3 covers 13 residues. The germline V gene encodes CDR1 LNHDA and CDR2 SQIVND (reference sequence). The CDR3 DNA follows: TGTGCCAGCCAGGATCTAGCCAAAAACATTCAGTACTTC. It codes for CASQDLAKNIQYF.

V usage is TRBV29-1 and J usage is TRBJ2-7; 9 bases fit TRBD2. Germline V gene sequence: CDR1 SQVTM, CDR2 ANQGSEA. The V and J ends lost 7 bases and 3 bases, in that order; junction bases with no gene match: 4. This CDR3 has 12 amino acids. CDR3 sequence reads: CSAGTSYYEQYF. The CDR3 DNA sequence: TGCAGCGCAGGGACTAGCTACTACGAGCAGTACTTC.

V gene TRBV5-1 combines with J gene TRBJ1-2; a possible D gene is TRBD1 (6 bases). V lost 4 bases, J lost 2 bases, and 9 bases lay in between. Germline values: CDR1 SGHRS, CDR2 YFSETQ. The CDR3 covers 13 residues. Here the CDR3 DNA reads TGCGCCAGCAGCACCGGACAGAACTATGGCTACACCTTC. Its protein product is CASSTGQNYGYTF.

The chain combines TRBV27 with TRBJ2-5; D might be TRBD1 (6 bases). This CDR3 comprises 16 residues. Germline V gives CDR1 MNHEY, CDR2 SMNVEV (reference sequence). V lost 8 bases and J 3 bases, leaving 22 bases between the germline ends. CDR3 nucleotides: TGTGCCAGCCGGATAACGGACGGGACAAGCGAAGAGACCCAGTACTTC. Amino acid sequence: CASRITDGTSEETQYF.

The V call is TRBV5-1, the J call TRBJ2-3, with no clear D. Per the germline V gene, CDR1 is SGHRS and CDR2 is YFSETQ. V was trimmed by 4 bases and J by 2 bases, leaving 14 bases between them. This CDR3 is built from 15 residues. CDR3 residues: CASSRKWADTDTQYF. CDR3 bases: TGCGCCAGCAGCCGGAAGTGGGCCGACACAGATACGCAGTATTTT.

V is TRBV7-2 and J is TRBJ1-5; D is ambiguous. CDR3 length: 16 residues. The germline CDR1 and CDR2 sequences are SGHTA and FQGNSA. Trimming pared 1 base from V and 7 bases from J, leaving 17 bases between. The CDR3 sequence is CASSLESRGGRQPQHF. DNA of the CDR3: TGTGCCAGCAGCTTAGAGTCCCGCGGAGGGAGGCAGCCCCAGCATTTT.

The CDR3 sequence is CATSSDRGIGSPLHF. CDR3 coding DNA: TGTGCCACCAGCTCCGATAGGGGGATTGGTTCACCCCTCCACTTT. V usage is TRBV15 and J usage is TRBJ1-6; D possibly corresponds to TRBD1 (6 bases). This CDR3 comprises 15 residues. Trimming took 5 bases from V and 9 from J, leaving 17 bases between them. Looked up from germline, CDR1 is LNHNV and CDR2 is YYDKDF (reference sequence).

The rearrangement joins TRBV6-4 to TRBJ1-1; 8 nucleotides agree with TRBD1. In germline, CDR1 is MRHNA, CDR2 SNTAGT. This CDR3 is built from 17 residues. V lost 6 bases to trimming and J lost 0 bases; unmatched junction nucleotides: 12. The CDR3 loop is CASREQGAGVMNTEAFF. CDR3 DNA: TGTGCCAGCAGAGAGCAGGGGGCCGGGGTTATGAACACTGAAGCTTTCTTT.

The rearrangement uses TRBV28 and TRBJ2-7, with unresolved D. Deletions cut 5 bases from V and 6 bases from J, with 17 bases between. CDR3 size: 14 residues. CDR1 is MDHEN and CDR2 is SYDVKM in the germline V gene. CDR3 sequence reads: CASSTRWRSPEQYF. The CDR3 DNA sequence: TGTGCCAGCAGTACACGTTGGAGATCCCCCGAGCAGTACTTC.

The chain has TRBV12-5 and TRBJ2-2; D is ambiguous. The CDR3 covers 12 residues. The V gene's germline CDR1 is LGHNT and CDR2 FRNRAP. The ends were cut back, 3 bases at V and 6 bases at J, with 5 bases in the middle. The CDR3 bases are TGTGCTAGTGGTTTCAGTCCCGGGGAGCTGTTTTTT. The encoded protein is CASGFSPGELFF.

This clone occurred once. This chain uses TRBV19 with TRBJ2-2; D may be TRBD2 (5 bases). Germline CDR1 LNHDA, CDR2 SQIVND (reference sequence). The CDR3 covers 14 residues. Deletions cut 9 bases from V and 0 bases from J, with 11 bases between. As DNA, the CDR3 is TGTGCCAGCCGTAGCGAGACGAACACCGGGGAGCTGTTTTTT. Translated: CASRSETNTGELFF.

V gene TRBV10-3 combines with J gene TRBJ2-3; D is uncertain. V shed 6 bases and J shed 0 bases, with 13 bases lying between them. This CDR3 has 15 residues. Per the germline V gene, CDR1 is ENHRY and CDR2 is SYGVKD. The CDR3 nucleotides are TGTGCCATCAGGAGCACCTCTACTAGCACAGATACGCAGTATTTT. Its translation is CAIRSTSTSTDTQYF.

The rearrangement uses TRBV19 and TRBJ1-2; 8 bases map to TRBD1. V lost 5 bases to trimming and J lost 8 bases; unmatched junction nucleotides: 7. The V gene's germline CDR1 is LNHDA and CDR2 SQIVND (reference sequence). There are 13 residues in the CDR3. The CDR3 DNA sequence: TGTGCCAGTAGTGTCTGGACAGGGAAAGGCTACACCTTC. Its protein product is CASSVWTGKGYTF.

The V gene is TRBV27, the J gene TRBJ2-3; D is possibly TRBD1 (7 bases). Trimming took off 10 bases at V and 2 bases at J, with 22 bases between the two ends. Per the germline V gene, CDR1 is MNHEY and CDR2 is SMNVEV (reference sequence). CDR3 size: 16 residues. The CDR3 coding sequence is TGTGCCACACACACCAGGCAGGGGGGACTCACAGATACGCAGTATTTT. As protein: CATHTRQGGLTDTQYF.

The rearrangement joins TRBV4-1 to TRBJ1-6, with 8 bases lining up with TRBD1. The CDR3 covers 14 residues. Germline CDR1 reads MGHRA; CDR2 reads YSYEKL. V dropped 7 bases and J dropped 9; count of bases not matched to a gene: 8. The CDR3 coding sequence is TGCGCCAGCACGACAGGGGTAATAGGTTCACCCCTCCACTTT. Residues: CASTTGVIGSPLHF.

This clone was counted a few times. The genes are TRBV2 and TRBJ2-1; TRBD1 matches 9 bases. V trimming: 8 bases; J trimming: 1 base; junction bases outside the gene matches: 9. The CDR3 runs to 16 residues. The germline V gene encodes CDR1 SNHLY and CDR2 FYNNEI. This CDR3 reads CASQSGTGRSYNEQFF. The CDR3 nucleotides are TGTGCCAGCCAGAGCGGGACAGGGAGATCCTACAATGAGCAGTTCTTC.

The CDR3 DNA is TGTGCCAGCAGCCAAGATAGCAGGGCAGCAGGCTCAGCCAAAAACATTCAGTACTTC. It codes for CASSQDSRAAGSAKNIQYF. The chain recombines TRBV14 with TRBJ2-4; the D gene is possibly TRBD1 (5 bases). CDR1 is SGHDN and CDR2 is FVKESK in the germline V gene. The V and J ends lost 0 bases and 0 bases respectively, with 18 bases between them. This CDR3 is 19 amino acids long.

Here the CDR3 DNA reads TGTGCCAGCATCCCGGAGAGGTTCAAAATGAACACTGAAGCTTTCTTT. Amino acid sequence: CASIPERFKMNTEAFF. This chain links TRBV7-8 with TRBJ1-1, with D unclear. The germline V and J ends were trimmed by 7 bases and 0 bases, with 18 bases remaining between them. The CDR3 is made up of 16 amino acids. CDR1 and CDR2 from the germline V gene are SGHVS and FQNEAQ.

The chain combines TRBV7-9 with TRBJ1-5; D may be TRBD1 (5 bases). Trimming removed 5 bases at V and 2 bases at J, with 13 bases between. The germline V gene has CDR1 SEHNR and CDR2 FQNEAQ (reference sequence). CDR3 length: 15 amino acids. The CDR3 is CASSTAGRRNQPQHF. The CDR3 DNA follows: TGTGCCAGCAGCACCGCGGGACGGCGCAATCAGCCCCAGCATTTT.

This rearrangement joins TRBV6-5 to TRBJ1-1; D remains ambiguous. This CDR3 comprises 12 residues. V was clipped by 6 bases and J by 2 bases, with 7 bases between them. Germline values: CDR1 MNHEY, CDR2 SVGAGI. CDR3 protein: CASSRHNTEAFF. The CDR3, as DNA: TGTGCCAGCAGCAGACATAACACTGAAGCTTTCTTT.

V usage is TRBV27 and J usage is TRBJ2-2; tentative D call: TRBD1 (5 bases). Germline-derived CDR1 and CDR2 are MNHEY and SMNVEV (reference sequence). The CDR3 runs 16 residues. Trimming removed 3 bases at V and 0 bases at J, with 11 bases between. CDR3 loop: CASSFGDSANTGELFF. CDR3 nucleotide sequence: TGTGCCAGCAGTTTTGGTGACAGCGCGAACACCGGGGAGCTGTTTTTT.

CDR3 bases: TGTGCCAGTAGTATTAATCTAGCGGGGAGAACTGAGCAGTTCTTC. The encoded protein is CASSINLAGRTEQFF. The rearrangement joins TRBV19 to TRBJ2-1; 9 nucleotides align to TRBD2. V dropped 3 bases and J dropped 9; count of bases not matched to a gene: 9. Germline V lookup: CDR1 LNHDA, CDR2 SQIVND (reference sequence). The CDR3 consists of 15 residues.

This clone came up once. The chain recombines TRBV6-5 with TRBJ1-5; possible D gene TRBD1, 6 bases. The CDR3 is 15 amino acids. Germline V lookup: CDR1 MNHEY, CDR2 SVGAGI. Trimming pared 0 bases from V and 7 bases from J, leaving 13 bases between. The CDR3 DNA reads as TGTGCCAGCAGTTACTCACACAGGGCCGCGCAGCCCCAGCATTTT. Translated: CASSYSHRAAQPQHF.